Presented here are 21 T cell receptor beta chains from one specimen sequenced in a study of T cell repertoires in cytomegalovirus infection. TCRdb itself ran the reads through MiXCR, one entry per CDR3 protein. The table lists about 530,000 distinct CDR3 sequences, more than 25% of them singletons. The sample consisted of PBMCs. The receptors stem from a human donor in good health (CMV status not recorded). Some clones in this sample may be carry-over from other donors' samples.

The V gene is TRBV7-2, the J gene TRBJ2-7; no firm D call. Trimming pared 4 bases from V and 3 bases from J, leaving 10 bases between. Germline assignment: CDR1 SGHTA and CDR2 FQGNSA. The CDR3 spans 13 residues. CDR3 nucleotide sequence: TGTGCCAGCAGCTCCCGCCCCAGCTACGAGCAGTACTTC. Its translation is CASSSRPSYEQYF. Complete variable domain (other parts from reference TRBV7-2 and TRBJ2-7): GAGVSQSPSNKVTEKGKDVELRCDPISGHTALYWYRQSLGQGLEFLIYFQGNSAPDKSGLPSDRFSAERTGGSVSTLTIQRTQQEDSAVYLCASSSRPSYEQYFGPGTRLTVT.

This clonotype was counted between two and nine times. The chain employs TRBV4-1 and TRBJ2-3; TRBD2 is a possible D gene (5 bases). Trimming shortened V by 0 bases and J by 1 base, and 14 bases separated the two germline ends. Germline V gene sequence: CDR1 MGHRA, CDR2 YSYEKL. The CDR3 runs to 17 residues. The CDR3 spells CASSQDLREWGTDTQYF. In DNA form, the CDR3 reads TGCGCCAGCAGCCAAGATCTAAGGGAGTGGGGCACAGATACGCAGTATTTT.

This clonotype was detected a few times. In nucleotides, the CDR3 is TGTGCCAGCAGGAGGGGGGAGGGCCAGCCCCAGCATTTT. Encoded protein: CASRRGEGQPQHF. This chain connects TRBV12-3 or TRBV12-4 to TRBJ1-5; D is perhaps TRBD1 (6 bases). The CDR3 extends over 13 amino acids. The V end lost 6 bases, the J end lost 7 bases, and 13 bases lay between the germline ends.

On this clonotype itself: Because the CDR3 is missing its conserved closing phenylalanine or tryptophan, this is likely a read error. The chain uses TRBV4-1 and TRBJ2-7; TRBD1 might be the D (6 bases). Per the germline V gene, CDR1 is MGHRA and CDR2 is YSYEKL. This CDR3 spans 18 amino acids. V was clipped by 0 bases and J by 6 bases, with 24 bases between them. Written as DNA, the CDR3 is TGCGCCAGCAGCCAAGAAGGGGGTAGGGGGTCTTTATTCGTCGAGCAGTACTCC. It encodes CASSQEGGRGSLFVEQYS.

V and J are TRBV13 and TRBJ1-3; 9 bases are a match to TRBD1. V lost 5 bases to trimming and J lost 4 bases; unmatched junction nucleotides: 3. Germline assignment: CDR1 PRHDT and CDR2 FYEKMQ (reference sequence). The CDR3 spans 14 residues. The CDR3 here is CASSLDRGGNTIYF. CDR3 in DNA: TGTGCCAGCAGCCTGGACAGGGGAGGAAACACCATATATTTT.

The chain combines TRBV20-1 with TRBJ2-5; the match to TRBD1 covers 10 bases. Losses at the gene ends were 5 bases for V and 4 bases for J; bases not matched to a gene: 10. This CDR3 region has 15 residues. Germline CDR1 is DFQATT and CDR2 is SNEGSKA (reference sequence). The DNA of the CDR3 is TGCAGTGCTGGGGACAGGGGTAAAGGAGGAGAGACCCAGTACTTC. It is translated as CSAGDRGKGGETQYF.

The J gene is TRBJ2-7, the V gene TRBV6-4, with D uncertain. Germline V gives CDR1 MRHNA, CDR2 SNTAGT. The CDR3 covers 14 residues. Trimming removed 6 bases at V and 2 bases at J, with 14 bases between. The CDR3 is CASRPFGPAYEQYV. CDR3 DNA: TGTGCCAGCAGACCTTTCGGACCCGCCTACGAGCAGTACGTC.

V and J are TRBV6-2 or TRBV6-3 and TRBJ2-4; 8 bases match TRBD1. The germline V gene has CDR1 MNHEY and CDR2 SVGEGT. There are 16 residues in the CDR3. V lost 4 bases and J lost 6; bases outside the gene matches: 11. CDR3 nucleotides: TGTGCCAGCAGTTTATCGACGGACAGGGCCGGAAACATTCAGTACTTC. Residues: CASSLSTDRAGNIQYF.

The chain has TRBV15 and TRBJ1-4; no clear D. With 0 bases removed from V and 8 bases from J, the gap between germline ends came to 10 bases. The CDR3 sequence is 14 residues long. Germline V lookup: CDR1 LNHNV, CDR2 YYDKDF (reference sequence). The CDR3 loop reads CATSREDVGEKLFF. As DNA, the CDR3 is TGTGCCACCAGCAGAGAGGATGTTGGCGAAAAACTGTTTTTT.

This chain connects TRBV29-1 to TRBJ1-2; 9 nucleotides line up with TRBD1. The V segment lost 4 bases and the J segment 6 bases; nucleotides outside the gene matches: 6. The CDR3 has 13 residues. Germline values: CDR1 SQVTM, CDR2 ANQGSEA. The chain's CDR3 is CSVGGGQGDGYTF. DNA for the CDR3: TGCAGCGTTGGCGGGGGACAGGGTGATGGCTACACCTTC.

This chain links TRBV2 with TRBJ1-5, with no clear D. V was cut by 2 bases and J by 3 bases, with 11 bases left in between. The CDR3 sequence is 15 residues long. The germline gives CDR1 SNHLY, CDR2 FYNNEI. CDR3 loop: CASSELAAFNQPQHF. In nucleotides, the CDR3 is TGTGCCAGCAGTGAATTGGCAGCTTTCAATCAGCCCCAGCATTTT.

This clonotype was counted many times. Written as DNA, the CDR3 is TGTGCCAGCAGCCCCCGCCCCGCGGTCACTGAAGCTTTCTTT. This encodes CASSPRPAVTEAFF. The rearrangement joins TRBV12-3 or TRBV12-4 to TRBJ1-1; unclear D gene. CDR3 length: 14 amino acids. Trimming took 6 bases from V and 4 from J, leaving 15 bases between them.

The rearrangement links TRBV7-2 to TRBJ1-5, with D unclear. Trimming removed 5 bases from V and 3 bases from J, with 17 bases in between. This CDR3 is 16 amino acids long. CDR1 is SGHTA and CDR2 is FQGNSA in the germline V gene. CDR3 DNA sequence: TGTGCCAGCAGCCCCTCCTCCCCCAGCCTCAATCAGCCCCAGCATTTT. Translation gives CASSPSSPSLNQPQHF.

This clonotype was seen a handful of times. The chain has TRBV4-3 and TRBJ1-4; D ambiguous. CDR1 is LGHNA, CDR2 YSLEER, per germline. CDR3 size: 12 residues. The ends were cut back, 1 base at V and 7 bases at J, with 4 bases in the middle. The CDR3 sequence is CASSQVGEKLFF. The CDR3 bases are TGCGCCAGCAGCCAAGTAGGTGAAAAACTGTTTTTT.

This clonotype has just a few counts. The chain uses TRBV4-1 and TRBJ1-4; D perhaps matches TRBD1 (5 bases). CDR3 length equals 16 residues. Germline lookup yields CDR1 MGHRA and CDR2 YSYEKL. The V end was cut by 2 bases, the J end by 5 bases, with 15 bases between. The CDR3 spells CASSQPGRSQNEKLFF. The CDR3 coding sequence is TGCGCCAGCAGCCAACCGGGACGGAGCCAGAATGAAAAACTGTTTTTT.

The rearrangement uses TRBV19 and TRBJ2-1; 7 nucleotides align to TRBD1. The CDR3 covers 14 residues. Germline V gene sequence: CDR1 LNHDA, CDR2 SQIVND (reference sequence). The V gene end was trimmed by 5 bases and the J gene end by 9 bases; junction bases not matched to a gene: 10. CDR3 protein: CASSGTRQGTEQFF. CDR3 DNA: TGTGCCAGTAGTGGGACGCGACAGGGAACTGAGCAGTTCTTC.

This clonotype has a handful of counts. This chain joins TRBV12-3 or TRBV12-4 and TRBJ1-1; D ambiguous. This CDR3 is built from 12 residues. V was pared by 3 bases and J by 4 bases, with 6 bases between. For the CDR3, the DNA is TGTGCCAGCAGTTTGGGTCCCACTGAAGCTTTCTTT. Encoded protein: CASSLGPTEAFF.

This clonotype was found a few times. The chain employs TRBV19 and TRBJ2-1; TRBD2 might be the D (6 bases). This CDR3 has 14 amino acids. Germline V gene lookup returns CDR1 LNHDA and CDR2 SQIVND (reference sequence). The V end was cut by 7 bases, the J end by 7 bases, with 17 bases between. The CDR3: CASIAGTPKNEQFF. The CDR3 coding sequence is TGTGCCAGTATCGCCGGGACTCCAAAAAATGAGCAGTTCTTC.

This clonotype was detected many times. The chain is built from TRBV7-2 and TRBJ2-7; D remains ambiguous. Trimming took off 5 bases at V and 6 bases at J, with 11 bases between the two ends. The CDR3 contains 12 residues. CDR1 SGHTA and CDR2 FQGNSA come from the germline V gene. CDR3 in DNA: TGTGCCAGCAGCACCCCCTTCGGCGAGCAGTACTTC. This codes for CASSTPFGEQYF.

The chain links TRBV10-3 to TRBJ2-1; 14 bases match TRBD2. CDR1 ENHRY and CDR2 SYGVKD come from the germline V gene. CDR3 length: 13 residues. V lost 6 bases to trimming and J lost 14 bases; unmatched junction nucleotides: 6. The CDR3 sequence: CAISGTSGSNEFF. In DNA, the CDR3 is TGTGCCATCAGCGGGACTAGCGGGAGTAATGAGTTCTTC.

This clonotype was seen ten or more times. CDR3 protein: CASSLGISGQGVGTF. In nucleotides, the CDR3 is TGTGCCAGCAGCTTAGGGATCTCGGGACAGGGGGTTGGCACCTTC. The chain couples TRBV7-2 to TRBJ1-2; 11 bases are a match to TRBD1. Germline CDR1 and CDR2: SGHTA and FQGNSA. The CDR3 totals 15 residues. V lost 1 base and J lost 13; bases outside the gene matches: 11.